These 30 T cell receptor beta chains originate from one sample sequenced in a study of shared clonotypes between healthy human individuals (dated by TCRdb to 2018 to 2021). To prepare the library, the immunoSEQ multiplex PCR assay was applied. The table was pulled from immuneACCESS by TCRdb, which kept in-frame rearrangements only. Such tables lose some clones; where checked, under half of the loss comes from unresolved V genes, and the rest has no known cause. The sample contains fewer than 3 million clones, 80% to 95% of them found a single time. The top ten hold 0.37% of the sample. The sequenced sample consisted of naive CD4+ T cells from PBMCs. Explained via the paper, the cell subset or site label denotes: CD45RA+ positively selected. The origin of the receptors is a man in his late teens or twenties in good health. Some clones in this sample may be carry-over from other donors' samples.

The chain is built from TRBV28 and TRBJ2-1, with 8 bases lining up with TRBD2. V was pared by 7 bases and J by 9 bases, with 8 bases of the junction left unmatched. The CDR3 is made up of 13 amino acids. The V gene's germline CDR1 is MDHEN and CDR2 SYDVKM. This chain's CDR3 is CASTPGLGGEQFF. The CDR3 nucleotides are TGTGCCAGCACCCCGGGACTAGGCGGTGAGCAGTTCTTC.

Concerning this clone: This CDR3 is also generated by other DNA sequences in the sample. The CDR3 spells CASSFSGELFF. CDR3 DNA: TGTGCCAGCAGTTTTTCCGGGGAGCTGTTTTTT. The chain couples TRBV27 to TRBJ2-2; no definite D call. The V and J ends lost 3 bases and 6 bases respectively, with 2 bases between them. The CDR3 sequence is 11 residues long. Germline V gene data show CDR1 as MNHEY and CDR2 as SMNVEV (reference sequence).

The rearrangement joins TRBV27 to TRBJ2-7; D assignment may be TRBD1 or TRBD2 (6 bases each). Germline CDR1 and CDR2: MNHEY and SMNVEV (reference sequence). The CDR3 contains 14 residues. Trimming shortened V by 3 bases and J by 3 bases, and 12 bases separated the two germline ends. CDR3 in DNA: TGTGCCAGCAGTTTTTACGGGGGCGTCTACGAGCAGTACTTC. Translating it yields CASSFYGGVYEQYF.

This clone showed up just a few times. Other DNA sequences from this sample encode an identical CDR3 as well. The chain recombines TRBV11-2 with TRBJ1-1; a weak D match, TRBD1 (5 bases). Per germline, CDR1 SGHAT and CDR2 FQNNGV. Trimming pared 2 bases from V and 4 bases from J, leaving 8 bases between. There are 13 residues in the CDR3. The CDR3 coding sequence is TGTGCCAGCAGCTTATCCGGGGGCACTGAAGCTTTCTTT. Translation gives CASSLSGGTEAFF.

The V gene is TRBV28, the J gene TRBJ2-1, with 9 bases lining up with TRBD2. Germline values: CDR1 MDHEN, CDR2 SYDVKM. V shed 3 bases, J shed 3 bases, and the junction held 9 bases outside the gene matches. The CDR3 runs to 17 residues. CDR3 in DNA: TGTGCCAGCAGTTTTAGCGGACTAGCGAGACTCTACAATGAGCAGTTCTTC. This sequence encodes CASSFSGLARLYNEQFF.

The CDR3 loop is CASSLAAGVAYNEQFF. CDR3 in DNA: TGTGCCAGCAGCTTAGCTGCGGGAGTAGCCTACAATGAGCAGTTCTTC. The chain has TRBV7-2 and TRBJ2-1, with 7 bases matching TRBD2. The J segment lost 2 bases and the V segment lost 0 bases, leaving 4 bases of the junction unmatched. CDR3 size: 16 residues. Germline loops: CDR1 SGHTA, CDR2 FQGNSA.

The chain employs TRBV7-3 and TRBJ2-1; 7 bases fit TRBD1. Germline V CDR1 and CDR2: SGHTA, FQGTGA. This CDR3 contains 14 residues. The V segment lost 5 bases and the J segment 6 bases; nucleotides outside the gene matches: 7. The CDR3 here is CASSTMTGSNEQFF. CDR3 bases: TGTGCCAGCAGCACAATGACAGGGTCCAATGAGCAGTTCTTC.

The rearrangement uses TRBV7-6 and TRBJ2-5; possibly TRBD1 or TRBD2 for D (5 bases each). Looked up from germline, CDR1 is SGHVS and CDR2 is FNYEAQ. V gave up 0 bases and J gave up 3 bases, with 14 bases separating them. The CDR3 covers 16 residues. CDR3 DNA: TGTGCCAGCAGCTTAGCGATCCCTCGAGGGGAAGAGACCCAGTACTTC. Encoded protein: CASSLAIPRGEETQYF.

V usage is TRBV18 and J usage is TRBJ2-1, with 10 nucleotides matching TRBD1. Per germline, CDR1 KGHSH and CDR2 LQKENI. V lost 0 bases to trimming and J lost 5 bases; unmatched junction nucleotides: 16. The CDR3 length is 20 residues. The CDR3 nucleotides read TGTGCCAGCTCACCACCTAAGGGGTCCCCCACGGGACAGGGGAACAATGAGCAGTTCTTC. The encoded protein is CASSPPKGSPTGQGNNEQFF.

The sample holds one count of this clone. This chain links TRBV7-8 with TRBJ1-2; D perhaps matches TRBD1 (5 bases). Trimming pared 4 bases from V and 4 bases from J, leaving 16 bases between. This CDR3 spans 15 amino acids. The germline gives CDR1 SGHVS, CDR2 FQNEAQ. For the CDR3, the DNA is TGTGCCAGCAGCTCCCAGGGACGCTCGGGCTATGGCTACACCTTC. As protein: CASSSQGRSGYGYTF.

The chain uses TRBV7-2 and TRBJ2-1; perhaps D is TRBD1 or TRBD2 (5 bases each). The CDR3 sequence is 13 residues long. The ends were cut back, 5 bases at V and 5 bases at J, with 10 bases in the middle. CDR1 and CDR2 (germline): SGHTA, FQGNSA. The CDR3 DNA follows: TGTGCCAGCAGCATGGGACCCAACAATGAGCAGTTCTTC. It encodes CASSMGPNNEQFF.

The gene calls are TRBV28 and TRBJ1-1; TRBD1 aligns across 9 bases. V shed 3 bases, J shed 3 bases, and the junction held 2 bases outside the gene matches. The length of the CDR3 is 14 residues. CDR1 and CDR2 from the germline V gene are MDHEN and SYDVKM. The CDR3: CASSFRTGDTEAFF. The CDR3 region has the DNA TGTGCCAGCAGTTTTCGGACAGGGGACACTGAAGCTTTCTTT.

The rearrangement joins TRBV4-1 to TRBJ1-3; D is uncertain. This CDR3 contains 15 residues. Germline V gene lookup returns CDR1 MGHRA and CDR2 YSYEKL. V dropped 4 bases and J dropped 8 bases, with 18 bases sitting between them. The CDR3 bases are TGCGCCAGCAGCCTCGTTGTTAGACCCGTTGACACCATATATTTT. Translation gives CASSLVVRPVDTIYF.

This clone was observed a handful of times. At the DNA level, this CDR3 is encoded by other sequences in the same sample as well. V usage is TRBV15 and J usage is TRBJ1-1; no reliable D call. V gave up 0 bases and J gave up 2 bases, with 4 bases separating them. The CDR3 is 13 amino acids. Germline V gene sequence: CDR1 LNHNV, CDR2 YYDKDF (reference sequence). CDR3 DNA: TGTGCCACCAGCAGAGACCCTAACACTGAAGCTTTCTTT. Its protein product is CATSRDPNTEAFF.

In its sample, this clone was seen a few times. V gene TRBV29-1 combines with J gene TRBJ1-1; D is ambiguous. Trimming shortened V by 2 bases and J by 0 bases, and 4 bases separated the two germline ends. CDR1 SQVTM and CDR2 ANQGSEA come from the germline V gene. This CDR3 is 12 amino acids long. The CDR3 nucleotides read TGCAGCGTTGAAACGATGAACACTGAAGCTTTCTTT. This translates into CSVETMNTEAFF.

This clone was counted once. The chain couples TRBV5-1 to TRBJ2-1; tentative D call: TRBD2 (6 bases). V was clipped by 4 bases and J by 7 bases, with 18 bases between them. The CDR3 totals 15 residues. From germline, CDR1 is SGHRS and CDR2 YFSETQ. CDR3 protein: CASSPRLVFPNEQFF. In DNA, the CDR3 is TGCGCCAGCAGCCCACGACTAGTCTTCCCGAATGAGCAGTTCTTC. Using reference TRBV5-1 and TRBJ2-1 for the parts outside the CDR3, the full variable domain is KAGVTQTPRYLIKTRGQQVTLSCSPISGHRSVSWYQQTPGQGLQFLFEYFSETQRNKGNFPGRFSGRQFSNSRSEMNVSTLELGDSALYLCASSPRLVFPNEQFFGPGTRLTVL.

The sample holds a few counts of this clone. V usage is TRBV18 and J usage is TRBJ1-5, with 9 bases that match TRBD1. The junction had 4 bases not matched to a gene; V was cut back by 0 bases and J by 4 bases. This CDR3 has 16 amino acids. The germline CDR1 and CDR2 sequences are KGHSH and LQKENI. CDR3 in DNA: TGTGCCAGCTCACCACCGGGACAGGGAGGAAATCAGCCCCAGCATTTT. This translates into CASSPPGQGGNQPQHF.

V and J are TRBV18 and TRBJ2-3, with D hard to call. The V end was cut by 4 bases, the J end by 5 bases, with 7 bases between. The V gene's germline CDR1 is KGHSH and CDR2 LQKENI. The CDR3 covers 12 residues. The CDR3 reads CASSQLGDTQYF. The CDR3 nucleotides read TGTGCCAGCTCACAGCTAGGAGATACGCAGTATTTT.

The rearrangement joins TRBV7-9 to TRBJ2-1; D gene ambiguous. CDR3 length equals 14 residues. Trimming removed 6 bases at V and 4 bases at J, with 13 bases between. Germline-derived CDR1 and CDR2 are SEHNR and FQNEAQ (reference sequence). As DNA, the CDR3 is TGTGCCAGCAGATCCCCCGGACGGTACAATGAGCAGTTCTTC. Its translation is CASRSPGRYNEQFF. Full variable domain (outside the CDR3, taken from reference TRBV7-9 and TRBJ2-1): DTGVSQNPRHKITKRGQNVTFRCDPISEHNRLYWYRQTLGQGPEFLTYFQNEAQLEKSRLLSDRFSAERPKGSFSTLEIQRTEQGDSAMYLCASRSPGRYNEQFFGPGTRLTVL.

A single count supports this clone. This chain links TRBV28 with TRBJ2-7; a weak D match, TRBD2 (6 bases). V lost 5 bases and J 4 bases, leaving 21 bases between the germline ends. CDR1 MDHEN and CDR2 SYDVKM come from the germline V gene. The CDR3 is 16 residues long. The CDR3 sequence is CASSLGGGGAWYEQYF. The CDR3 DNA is TGTGCCAGCAGTCTGGGGGGTGGGGGAGCTTGGTACGAGCAGTACTTC.

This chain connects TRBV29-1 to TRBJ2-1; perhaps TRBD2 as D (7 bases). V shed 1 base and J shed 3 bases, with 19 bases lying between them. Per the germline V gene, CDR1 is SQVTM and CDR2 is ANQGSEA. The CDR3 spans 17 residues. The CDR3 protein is CSVEGGGSEDLYNEQFF. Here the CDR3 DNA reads TGCAGCGTTGAAGGCGGGGGCTCCGAGGATCTCTACAATGAGCAGTTCTTC.

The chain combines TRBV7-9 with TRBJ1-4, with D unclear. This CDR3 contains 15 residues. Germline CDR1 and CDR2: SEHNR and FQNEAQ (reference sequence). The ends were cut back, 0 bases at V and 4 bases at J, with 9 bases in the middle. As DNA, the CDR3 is TGTGCCAGCAGCTTAGCTCCGGGCAGTAATGAAAAACTGTTTTTT. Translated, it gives CASSLAPGSNEKLFF.

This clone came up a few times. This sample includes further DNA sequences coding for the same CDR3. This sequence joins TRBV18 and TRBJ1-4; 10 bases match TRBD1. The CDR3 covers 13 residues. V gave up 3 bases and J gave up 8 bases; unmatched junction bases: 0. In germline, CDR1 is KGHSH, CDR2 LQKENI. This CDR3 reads CASSPDRGEKLFF. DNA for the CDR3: TGTGCCAGCTCACCGGACAGGGGGGAAAAACTGTTTTTT.

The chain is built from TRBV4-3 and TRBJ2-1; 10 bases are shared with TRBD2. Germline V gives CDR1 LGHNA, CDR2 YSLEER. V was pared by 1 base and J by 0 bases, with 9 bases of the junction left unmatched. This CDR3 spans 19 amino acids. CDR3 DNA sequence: TGCGCCAGCAGCCAAGGACTAGCGGGCTTTAGAATCTCCTACAATGAGCAGTTCTTC. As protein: CASSQGLAGFRISYNEQFF.

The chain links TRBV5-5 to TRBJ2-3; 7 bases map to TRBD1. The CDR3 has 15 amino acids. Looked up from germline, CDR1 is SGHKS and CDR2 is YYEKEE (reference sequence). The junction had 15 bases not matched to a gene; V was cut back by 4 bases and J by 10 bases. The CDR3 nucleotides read TGTGCCAGCAGCCGGGACAGTGGGGAAGTGAGGTCGCAGTATTTT. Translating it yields CASSRDSGEVRSQYF. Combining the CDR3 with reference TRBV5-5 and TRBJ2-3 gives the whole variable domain DAGVTQSPTHLIKTRGQQVTLRCSPISGHKSVSWYQQVLGQGPQFIFQYYEKEERGRGNFPDRFSARQFPNYSSELNVNALLLGDSALYLCASSRDSGEVRSQYFGPGTRLTVL.

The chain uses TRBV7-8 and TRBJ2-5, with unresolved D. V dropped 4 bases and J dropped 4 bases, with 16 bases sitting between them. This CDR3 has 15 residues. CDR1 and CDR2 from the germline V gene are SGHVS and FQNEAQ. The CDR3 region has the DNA TGTGCCAGCAGCTCCCCGCCGTGGGTTGGAGAGACCCAGTACTTC. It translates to CASSSPPWVGETQYF.

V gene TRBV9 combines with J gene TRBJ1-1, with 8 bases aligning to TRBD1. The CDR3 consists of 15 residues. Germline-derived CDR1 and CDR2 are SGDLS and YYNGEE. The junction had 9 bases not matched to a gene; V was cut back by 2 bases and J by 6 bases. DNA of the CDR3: TGTGCCAGCAGCGTGGACGGACAGGGTGGGGCTGAAGCTTTCTTT. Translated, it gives CASSVDGQGGAEAFF.

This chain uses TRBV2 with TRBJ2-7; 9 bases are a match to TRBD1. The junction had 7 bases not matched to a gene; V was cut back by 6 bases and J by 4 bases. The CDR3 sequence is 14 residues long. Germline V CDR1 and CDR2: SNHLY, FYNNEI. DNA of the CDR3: TGTGCCAGCAGGAGGACAGGGGACATTTACGAGCAGTACTTC. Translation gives CASRRTGDIYEQYF.

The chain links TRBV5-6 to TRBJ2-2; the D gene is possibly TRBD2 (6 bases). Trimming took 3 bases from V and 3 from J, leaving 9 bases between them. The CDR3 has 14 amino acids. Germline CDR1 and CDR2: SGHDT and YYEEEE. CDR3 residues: CASSSGLYTGELFF. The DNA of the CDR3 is TGTGCCAGCAGCTCGGGACTCTACACCGGGGAGCTGTTTTTT.

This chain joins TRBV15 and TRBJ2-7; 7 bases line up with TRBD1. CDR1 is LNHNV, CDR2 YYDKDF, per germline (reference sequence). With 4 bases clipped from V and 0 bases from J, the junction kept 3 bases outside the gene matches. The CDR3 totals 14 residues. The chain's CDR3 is CATSMGQLSYEQYF. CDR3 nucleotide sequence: TGTGCCACCAGCATGGGACAGCTCTCCTACGAGCAGTACTTC.